One sample yielded the 9 T cell receptor beta chains listed below, sequenced in a study of neurological immune-mediated disorders. TCRdb recomputed calls from the 5' RACE reads with MiXCR, one row per CDR3 protein. The repertoire holds approximately 40,000 distinct CDR3 sequences, about 22% seen once, with approximately 4.3% in the top ten. This sample's time point: technical triplicate 3. Sequenced sample: PBMCs. These receptors all stem from a man between 60 and 70 years old with HTLV-1-associated myelopathy (HAM/TSP).

This clonotype is medium-sized by share. V and J are TRBV20-1 and TRBJ2-1; D possibly corresponds to TRBD2 (5 bases). Per germline, CDR1 DFQATT and CDR2 SNEGSKA (reference sequence). This CDR3 is built from 12 residues. The V end lost 2 bases, the J end lost 10 bases, and 12 bases lay between the germline ends. The CDR3 region is CSARFNSGEQFF. The CDR3 coding sequence is TGCAGTGCTAGATTCAACTCGGGGGAGCAGTTCTTC.

This clonotype was seen ten or more times. The V gene is TRBV5-1, the J gene TRBJ1-2, with TRBD1 matching over 7 bases. This CDR3 is 13 amino acids long. Per the germline V gene, CDR1 is SGHRS and CDR2 is YFSETQ. The V and J ends lost 1 base and 8 bases, in that order; junction bases with no gene match: 5. In nucleotides, the CDR3 is TGCGCCAGCAGCTTGAGTCAGGGGGGAGGCTACACCTTC. Protein: CASSLSQGGGYTF.

This clonotype was recorded at least ten times. This chain links TRBV20-1 with TRBJ2-1, with D possibly matching TRBD1 (6 bases). V was trimmed by 0 bases and J by 8 bases, leaving 20 bases between them. Per the germline V gene, CDR1 is DFQATT and CDR2 is SNEGSKA (reference sequence). This CDR3 spans 16 amino acids. Here the CDR3 DNA reads TGCAGTGCTAGAGACCCTTTCACCTCGACAGGAGATGAGCAGTTCTTC. As protein: CSARDPFTSTGDEQFF.

The table lists this clonotype with a count of one. Because the CDR3's place on the DNA is in doubt, the DNA is left out and the CDR3 is given as listed by TCRdb. The chain combines TRBV5-5 with TRBJ2-1; the DNA was not compared with TRBD2, the D call given in the table. Looked up from germline, CDR1 is SGHKS and CDR2 is YYEKEE (reference sequence). The CDR3 spans 24 residues, counting both ends. This CDR3 reads CASSFYICSALGLAKTSLDNEQFF.

Many counts were recorded for this clonotype. The V and J genes are TRBV3-1 and TRBJ2-7; maybe TRBD1 (6 bases). CDR1 and CDR2 from the germline V gene are LGHDT and YNNKEL (reference sequence). Deletions cut 5 bases from V and 2 bases from J, with 16 bases between. The CDR3 is 15 residues long. The CDR3 DNA reads TGTGCCAGCAGCTCCAAGGGGACACCTCCCTACGAGCAGTACTTC. Protein: CASSSKGTPPYEQYF.

This clonotype was observed at least ten times. The chain joins TRBV20-1 to TRBJ2-7, with a possible D match to TRBD1 (6 bases). This CDR3 contains 13 residues. Germline values: CDR1 DFQATT, CDR2 SNEGSKA (reference sequence). V dropped 4 bases and J dropped 6 bases, with 16 bases sitting between them. CDR3 protein: CSAKPGVGREQYF. As DNA, the CDR3 is TGCAGTGCTAAGCCAGGGGTCGGTCGCGAGCAGTACTTC.

This clonotype was counted many times. The chain combines TRBV28 with TRBJ2-7; D unclear. V lost 1 base, J lost 3 bases, and 13 bases lay in between. Germline V lookup: CDR1 MDHEN, CDR2 SYDVKM. This CDR3 comprises 15 residues. CDR3 in amino acids: CASSLLKVVGYEQYF. The CDR3 DNA reads as TGTGCCAGCAGTTTATTGAAGGTGGTGGGCTACGAGCAGTACTTC.

This chain connects TRBV5-1 to TRBJ2-1, with TRBD1 matching over 10 bases. The CDR3 loop spans 17 amino acids. The ends lost 4 bases at V and 2 bases at J; junction bases unmatched: 9. Germline V gene data show CDR1 as SGHRS and CDR2 as YFSETQ. The CDR3: CASSGPGQGSPYNEQFF. The CDR3 DNA is TGCGCCAGCAGCGGCCCGGGACAGGGGAGCCCCTACAATGAGCAGTTCTTC.

As for this clonotype: This may be a read error: a much more frequent sequence differs by one nucleotide. The CDR3 nucleotides read TGTGTCAGCAGCTTTAGCGGGAGGGCCACAGATACGCAGTATTTT. This encodes CVSSFSGRATDTQYF. This sequence joins TRBV7-9 and TRBJ2-3, with 11 bases matching TRBD2. The CDR3 runs 15 residues. Germline V gives CDR1 SEHNR, CDR2 FQNEAQ (reference sequence).